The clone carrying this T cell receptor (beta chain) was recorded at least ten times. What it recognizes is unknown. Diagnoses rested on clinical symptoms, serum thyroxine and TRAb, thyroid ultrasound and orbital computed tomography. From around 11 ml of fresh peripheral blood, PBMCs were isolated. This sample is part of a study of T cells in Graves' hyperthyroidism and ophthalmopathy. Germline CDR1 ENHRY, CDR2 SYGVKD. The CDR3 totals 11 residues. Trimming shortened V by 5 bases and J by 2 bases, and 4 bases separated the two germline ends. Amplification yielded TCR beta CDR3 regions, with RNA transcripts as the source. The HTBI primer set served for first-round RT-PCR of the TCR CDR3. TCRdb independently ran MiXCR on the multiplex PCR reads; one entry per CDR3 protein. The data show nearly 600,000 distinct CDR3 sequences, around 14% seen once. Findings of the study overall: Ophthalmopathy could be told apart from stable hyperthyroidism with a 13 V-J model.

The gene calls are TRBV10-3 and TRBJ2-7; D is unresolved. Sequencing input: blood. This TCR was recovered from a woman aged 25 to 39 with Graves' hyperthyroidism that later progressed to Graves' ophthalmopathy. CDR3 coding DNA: TGTGCCATCAGTAACCCCTACGAGCAGTACTTC. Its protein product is CAISNPYEQYF.